The present TCR beta chain was sequenced within a study of T cells in localized non-small cell lung cancer. Study-wide findings and caveats: Investigators sequenced only a single tumor region, leaving heterogeneity possible. Among the tissues sampled, uninvolved adjacent lung had the highest T cell clonality, above tumor. Longer overall survival was linked to higher blood T cell density. When the top 100 tumor clones were examined, a median about 60 of them also appeared in the adjacent lung, which was paired and uninvolved.

With respect to this clone: The antigen is undetermined.

Sequencing was performed with immunoSEQ multiplex PCR; in TCRdb, only in-frame clones are kept and a portion is missing. The data hold fewer than 40,000 clones, with about 85% observed a single time. The sequencing used peripheral blood mononuclear cells, collected before any cancer treatment. The sequence derives from a man aged 35-69 years with stage III lung adenocarcinoma.

The CDR3 spells CASSLQTGTYEQYF. As DNA, the CDR3 is TGCGCCAGCAGCCTACAGACAGGGACCTACGAGCAGTACTTC. J is TRBJ2-7 and V is TRBV5-1; TRBD1 aligns across 7 bases. Germline lookup yields CDR1 SGHRS and CDR2 YFSETQ. V was clipped by 4 bases and J by 2 bases; unmatched bases: 6. The CDR3 totals 14 residues.